A single sample gave rise to the 4 T cell receptor beta chains below, sequenced in a study of blood T cell repertoires in COVID-19. Libraries were prepared by immunoSEQ multiplex PCR; TCRdb keeps only in-frame clonotypes and omits some of them. The sample lists about 100,000 clones; roughly 84% were seen once. Material for sequencing was peripheral blood. These receptors originate from a human donor in a cohort sampled during active COVID-19.

V and J are TRBV5-3 and TRBJ1-3, with D tentatively TRBD1 (6 bases). TRBV5-3 is labeled an ORF, and its function is uncertain. V was pared by 3 bases and J by 2 bases, with 9 bases between. The CDR3 runs to 14 residues. The CDR3 DNA follows: TGTGCCAGAAGCTCCGGGACAACTGGAAACACCATATATTTT. Encoded protein: CARSSGTTGNTIYF.

V is TRBV30 and J is TRBJ2-2, with no clear D. The V gene lost 1 base and the J gene lost 3 bases, with 9 bases spanning the gap. The CDR3 is 14 amino acids. Germline CDR1 and CDR2: GTSNPN and SVGIG (reference sequence). Written as DNA, the CDR3 is TGTGCCTGGAGTGCCGGGTTTCACACCGGGGAGCTGTTTTTT. Its translation: CAWSAGFHTGELFF.

The rearrangement uses TRBV5-1 and TRBJ2-5, with 11 bases fitting TRBD2. This CDR3 is 18 amino acids long. V dropped 2 bases and J dropped 2; count of bases not matched to a gene: 11. Germline CDR1 is SGHRS and CDR2 is YFSETQ. The CDR3 protein is CASSFPGTSGGSQETQYF. DNA for the CDR3: TGCGCCAGCAGCTTTCCCGGGACTAGCGGTGGGTCGCAAGAGACCCAGTACTTC. The variable domain in full, completed from reference TRBV5-1 and TRBJ2-5, reads KAGVTQTPRYLIKTRGQQVTLSCSPISGHRSVSWYQQTPGQGLQFLFEYFSETQRNKGNFPGRFSGRQFSNSRSEMNVSTLELGDSALYLCASSFPGTSGGSQETQYFGPGTRLLVL.

This chain joins TRBV4-3 and TRBJ1-4; TRBD1 might be the D (5 bases). V lost 0 bases to trimming and J lost 0 bases, with 17 bases between them. Germline V gene data show CDR1 as LGHNA and CDR2 as YSLEER. This CDR3 has 19 amino acids. CDR3 amino acids: CASSQDRRDSKATNEKLFF. DNA of the CDR3: TGCGCCAGCAGCCAAGATCGGCGAGACAGCAAAGCAACTAATGAAAAACTGTTTTTT.